These 8 T cell receptor beta chains came from one sample sequenced in a study of CD8 T cells in Susac syndrome. Reverse transcription of about 0.5 to 1 ug RNA was carried out with random hexamers. TCRdb independently ran MiXCR on the immunoSEQ multiplex PCR reads; one entry per CDR3 protein. The sample lists about 50,000 distinct CDR3 sequences, 85% to 95% seen once, with 0.45% to 0.65% in the top ten. Sequenced input: CD8+ T cells from PBMCs. The source of these receptors is a human donor with multiple sclerosis.

The CDR3 bases are TGTGCCATCCAACAGGACGCAAACACTGAAGCTTTCTTT. Translating gives CAIQQDANTEAFF. V is TRBV10-3 and J is TRBJ1-1; possible D gene TRBD1, 5 bases. Germline V gives CDR1 ENHRY, CDR2 SYGVKD. Trimming pared 8 bases from V and 2 bases from J, leaving 12 bases between. There are 13 residues in the CDR3.

The chain has TRBV12-3 or TRBV12-4 and TRBJ1-2; D is perhaps TRBD1 (5 bases). The CDR3 runs 13 residues. Between the trimmed V and J ends, which lost 5 bases and 8 bases, there was a span of 15 bases. The CDR3: CASSAGTTYGYTF. DNA for the CDR3: TGTGCCAGCAGTGCGGGGACCACCTACGGCTACACCTTC.

The chain carries TRBV6-2 or TRBV6-3 and TRBJ2-5, with no clear D. The germline V gene encodes CDR1 MNHEY and CDR2 SVGEGT. CDR3 length equals 12 residues. The ends were cut back, 2 bases at V and 1 base at J, with 2 bases in the middle. This CDR3 is CASSYTQETQYF. The CDR3, as DNA: TGTGCCAGCAGTTACACCCAAGAGACCCAGTACTTC.

The chain has TRBV5-6 and TRBJ1-5, with D tentatively TRBD1 (5 bases). Germline CDR1 and CDR2: SGHDT and YYEEEE. Trimming took off 0 bases at V and 6 bases at J, with 13 bases between the two ends. The CDR3 loop spans 15 amino acids. CDR3 bases: TGTGCCAGCAGCTTGGAGGGCAGGGTGGGTCAGCCCCAGCATTTT. This gives the protein CASSLEGRVGQPQHF.

V and J are TRBV15 and TRBJ2-1; 9 nucleotides align to TRBD1. Trimming cost V 6 bases and J 4 bases; bases outside gene matches: 4. Germline CDR1 LNHNV, CDR2 YYDKDF (reference sequence). The CDR3 spans 14 residues. The CDR3 loop is CATRDRGDYNEQFF. The CDR3, as DNA: TGTGCCACCAGGGACAGGGGCGATTACAATGAGCAGTTCTTC.

The V gene is TRBV7-2, the J gene TRBJ1-1; D remains unclear. Trimming took off 1 base at V and 11 bases at J, with 8 bases between the two ends. The CDR3 is 11 residues long. Germline lookup yields CDR1 SGHTA and CDR2 FQGNSA. Here the CDR3 reads CASSLGVGAFF. The DNA for the CDR3 is TGTGCCAGCAGCTTAGGAGTGGGGGCTTTCTTT.

This chain uses TRBV29-1 with TRBJ2-7, with 9 bases lining up with TRBD1. The germline gives CDR1 SQVTM, CDR2 ANQGSEA. V was clipped by 3 bases and J by 4 bases; unmatched bases: 7. CDR3 length equals 14 residues. For the CDR3, the DNA is TGCAGCGTTGACCCGGGACAGGGATCGTACGAGCAGTACTTC. It translates to CSVDPGQGSYEQYF.

The CDR3 region is CASSFGGAYGYTF. The CDR3 DNA is TGTGCCAGCAGCTTCGGGGGAGCCTATGGCTACACCTTC. The chain joins TRBV6-5 to TRBJ1-2; possibly TRBD1 for D (5 bases). The CDR3 runs 13 residues. CDR1 is MNHEY and CDR2 is SVGAGI in the germline V gene. V was clipped by 6 bases and J by 4 bases, with 12 bases between them.